This T cell receptor (beta chain) emerged from a study of T-cell reconstitution after alpha-beta-depleted transplantation in children. Researchers prepared the TCRbeta library using unique molecular identifiers, the study reports. TCRdb fed the PCR reads into MiXCR, producing one record per CDR3 protein. Among 330,000 or so distinct CDR3 sequences listed, over 9% were seen once. The source is a human donor who donated a stem cell graft to a child with acute lymphoblastic leukemia. The sequencing used PBMCs from the stem cell graft donor, collected from the stem cell graft.

The CDR3 reads CASKGRSSGSTLQFF. In DNA form, the CDR3 reads TGTGCCAGCAAGGGTAGATCTAGCGGGAGTACTCTCCAGTTCTTC. The J gene is TRBJ2-1, the V gene TRBV25-1, with 10 bases that match TRBD2. The CDR3 sequence is 15 residues long. V lost 7 bases, J lost 13 bases, and 16 bases stayed unmatched. In germline, CDR1 is MGHDK, CDR2 SYGVNS.